The rows below give T cell receptor beta chains drawn from one sample of a study of OX40 agonist ivuxolimab in advanced cancers. TCRdb's copy holds only in-frame clones and misses some; the assay was immunoSEQ multiplex PCR. The data show under 55,000 clones, roughly 80% seen once. The starting material was CD4+ or CD8+ T cells sorted from blood, obtained in a trial of the OX40 agonist ivuxolimab. These receptors were collected from an adult with an advanced solid tumor such as melanoma, head and neck, liver or kidney cancer. Each CDR3 is given with its conserved first and last residue. Fields, in order: clone size, V gene, J gene, D gene, CDR3 protein, CDR3 DNA. D genes are given only for firm matches. The size of a clone is reported for some rows only, either as once, few or many, or as a class for expanded clones.

>NA|TRBV4-1|TRBJ2-3|TRBD2
CASSQFRLAELPSTDTQYF
TGCGCCAGCAGCCAATTTAGGCTAGCGGAGTTACCTAGCACAGATACGCAGTATTTT
>medium-sized|TRBV13|TRBJ1-4|NA
CASRETPGDGKLFF
TGTGCCAGCAGAGAAACCCCAGGGGACGGAAAACTGTTTTTT
>NA|TRBV19|TRBJ1-1|NA
CASSVAGGGYTEAFF
TGTGCCAGTAGTGTCGCAGGAGGAGGGTACACTGAAGCTTTCTTT
>NA|TRBV18|TRBJ2-7|NA
CASSPPVGISSYEQYF
TGTGCCAGCTCACCACCGGTAGGGATTAGCTCCTACGAGCAGTACTTC
>NA|TRBV4-3|TRBJ1-4|NA
CASSQDRGEDEKLFF
TGCGCCAGCAGCCAAGATCGGGGGGAGGACGAAAAACTGTTTTTT
>NA|TRBV18|TRBJ2-7|NA
CASSPPDRYEQYF
TGTGCCAGCTCACCCCCCGACCGCTACGAGCAGTACTTC
>NA|TRBV5-1|TRBJ1-2|TRBD1
CASSFTSQTGGFYGYTF
TGCGCCAGCAGCTTCACTTCTCAGACAGGGGGTTTCTATGGCTACACCTTC
>NA|TRBV2|TRBJ2-1|NA
CASRRGKAYNEQFF
TGTGCCAGCAGGAGGGGGAAGGCCTACAATGAGCAGTTCTTC
>NA|TRBV28|TRBJ1-4|NA
CASSPTPATNEKLFF
TGTGCCAGCAGCCCGACTCCCGCAACTAATGAAAAACTGTTTTTT
>NA|TRBV28|TRBJ1-5|TRBD1
CAGLQGGQHF
TGTGCCGGACTACAGGGGGGCCAGCATTTT
>few|TRBV4-3|TRBJ1-6|NA
CASGDGNSPLHF
TGCGCCAGCGGCGACGGAAATTCACCCCTCCACTTT
>NA|TRBV7-8|TRBJ2-2|NA
CASSLELLGSGELFF
TGTGCCAGCAGCTTAGAACTTCTTGGGAGCGGGGAGCTGTTTTTT
>NA|TRBV27|TRBJ1-1|NA
CASKRGGNTEAFF
TGTGCCAGCAAACGGGGAGGGAACACTGAAGCTTTCTTT
>NA|TRBV7-3|TRBJ2-3|TRBD2
CASSYSGGPASTDTQYF
TGTGCCAGCAGTTATAGCGGGGGCCCAGCTAGCACAGATACGCAGTATTTT